These T cell receptor beta chains were read from a single sample in a study of response to subunit inactivated influenza vaccine. A single record per CDR3 protein comes from TCRdb applying MiXCR to the RT-PCR reads. This table holds fewer than 750,000 distinct CDR3 sequences, 11% to 15% found once. The source was PBMCs from blood, collected approximately 13 days after vaccination. These receptors came from a man in his forties or fifties who received an inactivated influenza vaccine. The CDR3 runs from the conserved cysteine through the conserved F or W. A D gene is named only where the DNA matches it firmly. Rows give clone size only sometimes, using once, few, many, or a class for an expanded clone.

-	-	TRBJ2-7	TRBV10-3	TGTGCCATCAGTGAAGCGTCCTACGAGCAGTACTTC	CAISEASYEQYF
few	-	TRBJ1-2	TRBV25-1	TGTGCCAGCAGTGGTCACAGAAACTATGGCTACACCTTC	CASSGHRNYGYTF
-	TRBD1	TRBJ2-1	TRBV5-1	TGCGCCAGCAGCTTTCAGGCCAGGGGGCTCAATGAGCAGTTCTTC	CASSFQARGLNEQFF
-	TRBD2	TRBJ2-1	TRBV30	TGTGCCTGGAGCCTACTAGCGGGAGGTTTTGATGAGCAGTTCTTC	CAWSLLAGGFDEQFF
-	-	TRBJ2-5	TRBV7-8	TGTGCCAGCAGCCGCCGCTCGGGTCAAGAGACCCAGTACTTC	CASSRRSGQETQYF
few	TRBD2	TRBJ2-5	TRBV20-1	TGCAGTGCTAGAGAGGCTAGCGGGAGAAAAGAGACCCAGTACTTC	CSAREASGRKETQYF
-	TRBD2	TRBJ2-1	TRBV4-3	TGCGCCAGCAGCGCCACAGGCGAACTAGCGGGAGGAAAGCAGTTCTTC	CASSATGELAGGKQFF
-	-	TRBJ2-1	TRBV7-8	TGTGCCAGCAGCCACCACCAGGGAGCCTACAATGAGCAGTTCTTC	CASSHHQGAYNEQFF
-	-	TRBJ2-4	TRBV20-1	TGCAGTGCTAGACCTCAGGAGCCCACAACCAAAAACATTCAGTACTTC	CSARPQEPTTKNIQYF
many	-	TRBJ1-1	TRBV12-3/TRBV12-4	TGTGCCAGCAGTTTGAGGCAATCAAACACTGAAGCTTTCTTT	CASSLRQSNTEAFF
-	TRBD1	TRBJ2-5	TRBV20-1	TGCAGTGCTAGTGACAGGGGGCCGTGGGAGACCCAGTACTTC	CSASDRGPWETQYF
once	-	TRBJ2-7	TRBV20-1	TGCAGTGCTTTACACAGGGAAGGAGGCTCCTACGAGCAGTACTTC	CSALHREGGSYEQYF
-	TRBD1	TRBJ2-2	TRBV2	TGTGCCAGCAGTGAAAGGGGACAGGGGATCGGGGAGCTGTTTTTT	CASSERGQGIGELFF
-	TRBD1	TRBJ2-1	TRBV7-9	TGTGCCAGCCTGGGTGGGACAGGGGGCTCCTACAATGAGCAGTTCTTC	CASLGGTGGSYNEQFF
-	-	TRBJ2-7	TRBV12-3/TRBV12-4	TGTGCCAGCAGGGGGACATACAGCTCCTACGAGCAGTACTTC	CASRGTYSSYEQYF
few	-	TRBJ2-7	TRBV6-1	TGTGCCAGCAGTGTAGGCCTCGCTGGGGAGCAGTACTTC	CASSVGLAGEQYF
few	TRBD1	TRBJ2-6	TRBV12-3/TRBV12-4	TGTGCCAGCAGCCCCGGACAGGCCCCCTCTGGGGCCAACGTCCTGACTTTC	CASSPGQAPSGANVLTF